Below, one T cell receptor (beta chain) is given with its context. The target antigen is unknown. These data belong to a study of cytotoxic CD8 clonotypes in ibrutinib-treated CLL. About the study: In all, roughly twelve patients were relapsed/refractory, about 15 were treatment-naive and fewer than 18 were IGHV unmutated.

Targeted sequencing depth ranged from 1 in 200,000 to 1 in 1 million T cells. Only in-frame clones appear in the TCRdb table, and some are missing; sequencing was by immunoSEQ multiplex PCR. The sample consists of hundreds of thousands of clones, over 60% of them appearing once. Study observations and caveats: At ibrutinib response, clonality increased, and at progression it declined back toward baseline. Contraction or stability on treatment was seen for public clonotypes, which were uncommon.

The source material was PBMCs, sampled after 36 months of ibrutinib treatment. This TCR was sampled from a human donor with chronic lymphocytic leukemia.

The DNA for the CDR3 is TGTGCCAGCAGCGCCGCTGACAGGGCCATGAACACTGAAGCTTTCTTT. It translates to CASSAADRAMNTEAFF. V and J are TRBV9 and TRBJ1-1, with 7 bases fitting TRBD1. Germline trimming cut 3 bases from V and 0 bases from J; bases unmatched to any gene: 8. The CDR3 runs to 16 residues. The V gene's germline CDR1 is SGDLS and CDR2 YYNGEE.